This is a list of T cell receptor beta chains from one sample in a study of T cells after yellow fever vaccination. TCRdb called the 5' RACE reads again in MiXCR, with one record for every CDR3 protein. The table shows about 300,000 distinct CDR3 sequences, with 6.5% to 8.5% occurring only once. The sample here was PBMCs, taken 45 days after the first yellow fever vaccination. The receptors come from a man aged 18 to 29 who received the YFV17D yellow fever vaccine. CDR3s include the opening cysteine and the closing phenylalanine or tryptophan. The order of the fields is J gene, clone size, V gene, D gene, CDR3 protein, CDR3 DNA. A D gene is named only where the DNA matches it firmly. Only part of the rows carry a size: once, few, many, or a class if the clone is expanded.

TRBJ2-7,-,TRBV29-1,-,CSVEDWANEQYF,TGCAGCGTTGAAGATTGGGCGAATGAGCAGTACTTC
TRBJ1-1,few,TRBV5-1,-,CASSPRQWNTEAFF,TGCGCCAGCAGCCCAAGACAGTGGAACACTGAAGCTTTCTTT
TRBJ1-1,few,TRBV27,-,CASSLMGAANTEAFF,TGTGCCAGCAGTTTAATGGGGGCCGCGAACACTGAAGCTTTCTTT
TRBJ2-1,many,TRBV6-2/TRBV6-3,-,CASSYSFWGDSSYNEQFF,TGTGCCAGCAGTTACAGTTTCTGGGGAGATAGCTCCTACAATGAGCAGTTCTTC
TRBJ2-2,many,TRBV6-4,-,CASSVSTQGGTGELFF,TGTGCCAGCAGTGTATCCACCCAGGGCGGCACCGGGGAGCTGTTTTTT
TRBJ2-1,-,TRBV3-1,-,CASSRLGGDEQFF,TGTGCCAGCAGCCGGCTGGGTGGGGATGAGCAGTTCTTC
TRBJ1-4,few,TRBV4-1,TRBD1,CASSQEPGTVLEKLFF,TGCGCCAGCAGCCAAGAACCTGGGACAGTACTTGAAAAACTGTTTTTT
TRBJ2-5,once,TRBV18,TRBD1,CASSPIRDRQETQYF,TGTGCCAGCTCCCCTATCCGGGACAGACAAGAGACCCAGTACTTC
TRBJ2-7,few,TRBV20-1,-,CSAHDSSQIGEQYF,TGCAGTGCTCACGACTCGTCCCAGATCGGCGAGCAGTACTTC
TRBJ2-3,-,TRBV20-1,TRBD2,CSARSGGVDTQYF,TGCAGTGCTAGAAGCGGGGGGGTAGATACGCAGTATTTT
TRBJ2-1,many,TRBV5-1,TRBD2,CASSFATSGGNNEQFF,TGCGCCAGCAGCTTTGCAACTAGCGGGGGTAACAATGAGCAGTTCTTC
TRBJ2-3,many,TRBV5-1,-,CASSGEPRTDTQYF,TGCGCCAGCAGCGGGGAACCACGCACAGATACGCAGTATTTT
TRBJ2-3,many,TRBV4-2,TRBD1,CASSPGQGRTDTQYF,TGTGCCAGCAGTCCGGGACAGGGGCGGACAGATACGCAGTATTTT
TRBJ1-1,few,TRBV5-1,TRBD1,CASSSKTGDTEAFF,TGCGCCAGCAGCTCGAAGACAGGGGACACTGAAGCTTTCTTT
TRBJ2-3,-,TRBV5-1,TRBD1,CASSSNTGGDTQYF,TGCGCCAGCAGCTCGAACACAGGGGGAGATACGCAGTATTTT
TRBJ2-3,many,TRBV7-6,TRBD2,CASSFSPSLAADTQYF,TGTGCCAGCAGCTTTTCCCCTTCACTAGCGGCAGATACGCAGTATTTT
TRBJ2-3,-,TRBV20-1,-,CSLMFGDTQYF,TGCAGTCTGATGTTTGGAGATACGCAGTATTTT
TRBJ2-7,few,TRBV4-3,TRBD2,CASSRGGGAYEQYF,TGCGCCAGCAGCCGGGGGGGGGGTGCCTACGAGCAGTACTTC
TRBJ1-6,many,TRBV15,-,CATSRDSRPGQSPLHF,TGTGCCACCAGCAGAGATAGCCGGCCAGGGCAATCACCCCTCCACTTT
TRBJ2-3,-,TRBV29-1,-,CSVEDLGGEETDTQYF,TGCAGCGTTGAAGATCTTGGGGGCGAAGAAACAGATACGCAGTATTTT
TRBJ1-5,few,TRBV12-3/TRBV12-4,TRBD1,CASSIQGQGNQPQHF,TGTGCCAGCAGCATACAGGGGCAGGGGAATCAGCCCCAGCATTTT
TRBJ2-3,-,TRBV20-1,TRBD2,CSAPGLAGGRGDTQYF,TGCAGTGCTCCCGGACTAGCGGGGGGGCGGGGAGATACGCAGTATTTT
TRBJ1-1,-,TRBV6-1,-,CASRDRGSTEAFF,TGTGCCAGCAGAGATAGGGGTTCCACTGAAGCTTTCTTT
TRBJ2-3,many,TRBV6-6,-,CASKGVHTQYF,TGTGCCAGCAAGGGAGTCCATACGCAGTATTTT
TRBJ2-2,few,TRBV7-6,-,CASSFRRASTGELFF,TGTGCCAGCAGCTTTAGGCGAGCGTCCACCGGGGAGCTGTTTTTT
TRBJ2-2,-,TRBV5-1,TRBD1,CASSIYRGAGELFF,TGCGCCAGCAGCATATACAGGGGAGCCGGGGAGCTGTTTTTT
TRBJ2-1,few,TRBV9,-,CASSVYGGPEQFF,TGTGCCAGCAGCGTATACGGAGGTCCTGAGCAGTTCTTC
TRBJ2-1,-,TRBV20-1,-,CSARRYADPNEQFF,TGCAGTGCTAGGCGGTACGCGGACCCCAATGAGCAGTTCTTC
TRBJ1-5,few,TRBV6-5,TRBD1,CASSSSGQGVPPYNQPQHF,TGTGCCAGCAGTTCATCGGGACAGGGGGTCCCTCCTTACAATCAGCCCCAGCATTTT
TRBJ2-5,-,TRBV7-8,TRBD1,CASSFREGTEQETQYF,TGTGCCAGCAGCTTCCGAGAAGGGACAGAGCAAGAGACCCAGTACTTC
TRBJ2-3,-,TRBV10-3,TRBD1,CAISELGQASTDTQYF,TGTGCCATCAGTGAGCTAGGACAGGCAAGCACAGATACGCAGTATTTT
TRBJ1-6,many,TRBV24-1,-,CATRPGRSPLHF,TGTGCCACCCGCCCAGGCCGTTCACCCCTCCACTTT
TRBJ2-5,-,TRBV20-1,-,CSAVKEETQYF,TGCAGTGCTGTGAAAGAAGAGACCCAGTACTTC
TRBJ1-4,many,TRBV7-2,TRBD1,CASSARQGEEEKLFF,TGTGCCAGCAGCGCCCGACAGGGGGAGGAGGAAAAACTGTTTTTT
TRBJ2-5,few,TRBV14,-,CASSQVHRTTMETQYF,TGTGCCAGCAGCCAAGTACACCGCACCACCATGGAGACCCAGTACTTC
TRBJ1-5,many,TRBV27,-,CASSLTRGFNQPQHF,TGTGCCAGCAGTTTAACCCGGGGCTTTAATCAGCCCCAGCATTTT
TRBJ1-2,-,TRBV7-8,-,CASSLAVVGGYTF,TGTGCCAGCAGCTTAGCTGTCGTAGGGGGCTACACCTTC
TRBJ2-5,-,TRBV10-3,-,CAIREGAGETQYF,TGTGCCATCAGGGAGGGGGCCGGTGAGACCCAGTACTTC
TRBJ2-2,-,TRBV6-1,TRBD1,CASGPGQGWGDNTGELFF,TGTGCCAGCGGACCAGGACAGGGGTGGGGTGACAACACCGGGGAGCTGTTTTTT
TRBJ2-4,many,TRBV7-9,-,CASSLAPGQRVGDIQYF,TGTGCCAGCAGCTTAGCGCCTGGACAGAGGGTCGGGGACATTCAGTACTTC
TRBJ1-1,many,TRBV7-2,-,CASSAQPDTEAFF,TGTGCCAGCAGCGCTCAACCGGACACTGAAGCTTTCTTT
TRBJ2-5,few,TRBV20-1,-,CSAAFEGLQETQYF,TGCAGTGCTGCTTTTGAGGGCCTCCAAGAGACCCAGTACTTC
TRBJ2-1,few,TRBV2,TRBD1,CASSETTGGYLYNEQFF,TGTGCCAGCAGTGAAACAACAGGGGGCTACCTCTACAATGAGCAGTTCTTC
TRBJ2-7,-,TRBV12-3/TRBV12-4,-,CASSRGGGGVDEQYF,TGTGCCAGCAGCCGCGGTGGGGGTGGCGTTGACGAGCAGTACTTC
TRBJ2-3,many,TRBV2,-,CASRGGPPSTDTQYF,TGTGCCAGCAGGGGGGGTCCACCGTCCACAGATACGCAGTATTTT
TRBJ2-2,few,TRBV7-2,-,CASSLIQVPNTGELFF,TGTGCCAGCAGCTTAATACAGGTCCCGAACACCGGGGAGCTGTTTTTT
TRBJ2-1,few,TRBV10-2,-,CASSETAAYNEQFF,TGCGCCAGCAGTGAAACGGCAGCCTACAATGAGCAGTTCTTC
TRBJ2-4,many,TRBV5-1,-,CASSLVSSAGVKNIQYF,TGCGCCAGCAGCTTGGTATCGAGCGCTGGAGTCAAAAACATTCAGTACTTC
TRBJ2-4,few,TRBV29-1,TRBD1,CSARQGRNIQYF,TGCAGCGCCCGACAGGGTCGGAACATTCAGTACTTC
TRBJ2-2,-,TRBV5-1,-,CASSQGEGNTGELFF,TGCGCCAGCAGCCAGGGTGAGGGGAACACCGGGGAGCTGTTTTTT
TRBJ2-3,few,TRBV12-3/TRBV12-4,-,CASSSSGTSTDTQYF,TGTGCCAGCAGTTCTTCCGGGACTAGCACAGATACGCAGTATTTT
TRBJ2-4,-,TRBV30,TRBD1,CAWTGTGGLMDIQYF,TGTGCCTGGACCGGGACAGGGGGCTTGATGGACATTCAGTACTTC
TRBJ2-7,few,TRBV20-1,TRBD2,CSVAPTLAGLYEQYF,TGCAGTGTGGCCCCCACACTAGCGGGCCTATACGAGCAGTACTTC
TRBJ1-2,many,TRBV5-4,-,CASSSFGANYGYTF,TGTGCCAGCAGCTCATTCGGGGCTAACTATGGCTACACCTTC
TRBJ2-1,few,TRBV11-2,TRBD2,CASSLTWTSGALYNEQFF,TGTGCCAGCAGCTTGACCTGGACTAGCGGGGCTCTCTACAATGAGCAGTTCTTC
TRBJ2-1,few,TRBV5-1,-,CASSVVNGEQFF,TGCGCCAGCAGCGTAGTTAATGGTGAGCAGTTCTTC